This T cell receptor (beta chain) is drawn from a study of response to subunit inactivated influenza vaccine (dated by TCRdb to the late 2010s). About the study as a whole: To follow how T cells responded to a trivalent subunit inactivated influenza vaccine, the researchers relied on deep quantitative profiling of the T cell receptor repertoire. Points the paper makes about the study in general: The authors suggested that each seasonal influenza vaccination may recruit only a limited number of new T cells.

The library was obtained by RT-PCR. Instrument used: Illumina HiSeq 2500. Starting from the raw public reads, TCRdb applied fastp trimming at Q25, assembled clones with MiXCR and retained in-frame beta chains. Rows are unified per CDR3 protein, each entry keeping the most common DNA and genes. The sample data list about 500,000 distinct CDR3 sequences, and about 15% of these were observed just once. In total, the top ten clones hold about 3% of the sample. Unmatched junction bases come to 4, with V trimmed by 4 bases and J by 1 base. Inclusive of the bounding cysteine and phenylalanine, the CDR3 is 14 residues long. CDR3 DNA only is kept here, 42 bases in frame from base 1. The germline V gene specifies SQVTM as CDR1 and ANQGSEA as CDR2. This clonotype was seen ten or more times. The antigen this receptor binds is unknown. No qualities accompany the bases; no much larger clone lies one base away.

The chain links TRBV29-1 with TRBJ2-1; 7 bases in the middle match TRBD2. The TCR originated in a man aged 50-75 years who received an inactivated influenza vaccine. Donor details come from another sample of the same person, matched by shared clones. The sample in question was CD4+ T cells sorted from PBMCs, obtained approximately 25 months after vaccination. The base sequence is TGCAGCGTTGGAGCGGGGCGGTCCTACAATGAGCAGTTCTTC. It encodes CSVGAGRSYNEQFF.